This TCR beta chain was identified during a study of metastatic and nonmetastatic thyroid tumors. This clone was detected many times. All patients were untreated before thyroid surgery. TCRdb redid the clone calls on the PCR reads using MiXCR. The profile covers 10,000 to 15,000 clones, with 12% appearing a single time and about 30% taken by the ten largest. Germline V CDR1 and CDR2: SGHRS, YFSETQ. This CDR3 has 14 residues. V lost 4 bases, J lost 1 base, and 10 bases lay in between. The rearrangement joins TRBV5-1 to TRBJ2-3; D may be TRBD2 (5 bases). The origin of this receptor is a female donor with papillary thyroid cancer or a benign thyroid nodule (not recorded which). Some clones in this sample may be carry-over from other donors' samples. Sequenced input: blood. The CDR3 DNA reads TGCGCCAGCAGCGCGGCCGGGGGCACAGATACGCAGTATTTT. It translates to CASSAAGGTDTQYF. The whole variable domain, filled in from reference TRBV5-1 and TRBJ2-3, reads KAGVTQTPRYLIKTRGQQVTLSCSPISGHRSVSWYQQTPGQGLQFLFEYFSETQRNKGNFPGRFSGRQFSNSRSEMNVSTLELGDSALYLCASSAAGGTDTQYFGPGTRLTVL.